This T cell receptor beta chain was profiled in a study of blood T cell repertoires in COVID-19. The overall study: There were acute and convalescent COVID-19 samples, and they came from the United States, Italy and Spain.

In the source study's methods: Scientists estimated how many nucleated cells there were by amplifying reference gene primers. TCRdb keeps only in-frame clones here, not all; method: immunoSEQ multiplex PCR. For V, J and clone size, that table is used; D and trimming come from the DNA. The data contain about 380,000 clones, about 88% of them singletons. Cohorts were based on clinical histories the participants reported. Germline values: CDR1 MNHEY, CDR2 SVGAGI. There are 13 residues in the CDR3. The V gene end was trimmed by 2 bases and the J gene end by 5 bases; junction bases not matched to a gene: 2.

The material sequenced was PBMCs or T cells enriched from blood (not recorded which). The chain links TRBV6-5 to TRBJ1-1; 7 bases agree with TRBD1. This clonotype was obtained from a woman between 18 and 29 years old who had recovered from COVID-19. In nucleotides, the CDR3 is TGTGCCAGCAGTTACGAACAGGGGACTGAAGCTTTCTTT. Translating gives CASSYEQGTEAFF.